Below are 24 T cell receptor beta chains sequenced from a single sample in a study of persistence of HIV-infected CD4 T cells. Sequencing used immunoSEQ version 4 in survey mode. Assay used: immunoSEQ multiplex PCR; TCRdb lists only in-frame clones, some missing. The data contain approximately 44,000 clones, roughly 90% of them singletons. This nonspecific control used anti-CD3/anti-CD28 bead stimulation of CD4+ T cells. Responding CD4+ T cells were sorted by upregulation of both CD40 ligand and CD69. No antigen has been assigned to these receptors. The sample in question was CD4+ T cells sorted from PBMCs after roughly 19-hour stimulation, obtained from a patient who received antiretroviral therapy. The receptors come from an adult man with HIV who was CMV-seropositive.

V and J are TRBV6-5 and TRBJ2-7; no clear D gene. V was cut by 4 bases and J by 7 bases, with 17 bases left in between. Germline CDR1 MNHEY, CDR2 SVGAGI. This CDR3 has 14 amino acids. The CDR3 sequence is CASSFLGDAGEQYF. The CDR3 nucleotides are TGTGCCAGCAGTTTCCTCGGAGATGCTGGAGAGCAGTACTTC.

This chain joins TRBV3-1 (or the pseudogene TRBV3-2) and TRBJ2-3; TRBD1 matches 8 bases. From germline, CDR1 is LGHDT and CDR2 YNNKEL (reference sequence). The CDR3 is made up of 14 amino acids. The V and J ends lost 4 bases and 6 bases, in that order; junction bases with no gene match: 6. CDR3 sequence reads: CASSPDRGADTQYF. The CDR3 DNA sequence: TGTGCCAGCAGCCCCGACAGGGGTGCCGATACGCAGTATTTT.

In its sample, this clone was seen once. V is TRBV19 and J is TRBJ2-2; 8 bases map to TRBD1. The CDR3 length is 17 residues. Germline trimming cut 3 bases from V and 4 bases from J; bases unmatched to any gene: 10. The V gene's germline CDR1 is LNHDA and CDR2 SQIVND (reference sequence). The CDR3 DNA is TGTGCCAGTAGTATGGTGGGTGGGACAGGCGGCACCGGGGAGCTGTTTTTT. This encodes CASSMVGGTGGTGELFF.

The genes are TRBV5-1 and TRBJ1-1; the D is unclear. With 2 bases removed from V and 0 bases from J, the gap between germline ends came to 11 bases. The germline V gene encodes CDR1 SGHRS and CDR2 YFSETQ. The CDR3 spans 15 residues. The CDR3 DNA is TGCGCCAGCAGCTTCGGTGGCCTTATGAACACTGAAGCTTTCTTT. Encoded protein: CASSFGGLMNTEAFF. The full variable domain, rest sourced from reference TRBV5-1 and TRBJ1-1, is KAGVTQTPRYLIKTRGQQVTLSCSPISGHRSVSWYQQTPGQGLQFLFEYFSETQRNKGNFPGRFSGRQFSNSRSEMNVSTLELGDSALYLCASSFGGLMNTEAFFGQGTRLTVV.

The rearrangement joins TRBV7-9 to TRBJ1-2; no clear D gene. The CDR3 is 13 amino acids. Trimming left V 5 bases short and J 0 bases short, with 7 bases between. Germline assignment: CDR1 SEHNR and CDR2 FQNEAQ (reference sequence). The DNA for the CDR3 is TGTGCCAGCAGCCCCGGGACTAACTATGGCTACACCTTC. Translation gives CASSPGTNYGYTF.

DNA for the CDR3: TGTGCCAGTAGTTTGACAGGCTCTGGAAACACCATATATTTT. This translates into CASSLTGSGNTIYF. The chain couples TRBV19 to TRBJ1-3; TRBD1 might be the D (6 bases). The CDR3 runs to 14 residues. CDR1 and CDR2 (germline): LNHDA, SQIVND (reference sequence). Deletions cut 5 bases from V and 0 bases from J, with 8 bases between.

The chain carries TRBV20-1 and TRBJ1-2; D uncertain. This CDR3 region has 11 residues. Trimming pared 4 bases from V and 8 bases from J, leaving 11 bases between. Germline CDR1 and CDR2: DFQATT and SNEGSKA (reference sequence). The CDR3: CSANGFDGYTF. The CDR3 DNA sequence: TGCAGTGCTAACGGGTTCGACGGCTACACCTTC.

The rearrangement links TRBV10-3 to TRBJ2-2, with D possibly TRBD1 on 6 matching bases. The CDR3 loop spans 15 amino acids. CDR1 ENHRY and CDR2 SYGVKD come from the germline V gene. The ends were cut back, 4 bases at V and 6 bases at J, with 15 bases in the middle. CDR3 DNA: TGTGCCATCAGTGGTAAGGACAGCACCGCCGGGGAGCTGTTTTTT. It is translated as CAISGKDSTAGELFF.

CDR3 nucleotide sequence: TGTGCCAGCAGTGTCCGGGGACAGGGGAGGGATGAGCAGTTCTTC. Translating gives CASSVRGQGRDEQFF. The chain employs TRBV27 and TRBJ2-1; 10 bases line up with TRBD1. Germline CDR1 reads MNHEY; CDR2 reads SMNVEV (reference sequence). V gave up 5 bases and J gave up 8 bases; unmatched junction bases: 9. The CDR3 is 15 amino acids.

V gene TRBV6-5 combines with J gene TRBJ1-1, with TRBD1 identical over 7 bases. Germline V gene lookup returns CDR1 MNHEY and CDR2 SVGAGI. CDR3 size: 14 residues. Losses at the gene ends were 6 bases for V and 4 bases for J; bases not matched to a gene: 8. The chain's CDR3 is CASSHKPGGTEAFF. The CDR3 nucleotides read TGTGCCAGCAGCCACAAACCAGGGGGCACTGAAGCTTTCTTT.

The chain links TRBV19 to TRBJ1-2; D possibly corresponds to TRBD1 (6 bases). The germline gives CDR1 LNHDA, CDR2 SQIVND (reference sequence). This CDR3 is 17 amino acids long. V was cut by 5 bases and J by 0 bases, with 19 bases left in between. CDR3: CASSSPGTQRSNYGYTF. The CDR3 DNA is TGTGCCAGTAGTTCTCCCGGGACACAACGCTCTAACTATGGCTACACCTTC. The full variable domain, in which reference TRBV19 and TRBJ1-2 provide the parts outside the CDR3, is DGGITQSPKYLFRKEGQNVTLSCEQNLNHDAMYWYRQDPGQGLRLIYYSQIVNDFQKGDIAEGYSVSREKKESFPLTVTSAQKNPTAFYLCASSSPGTQRSNYGYTFGSGTRLTVV.

This clone was picked up one time. This chain joins TRBV5-4 and TRBJ2-7; D not certain. CDR1 SGHNT and CDR2 YYREEE come from the germline V gene (reference sequence). The CDR3 loop spans 13 amino acids. V shed 4 bases and J shed 0 bases, with 8 bases lying between them. Here the CDR3 DNA reads TGTGCCAGCAGCCCCGAGCCCTCCTACGAGCAGTACTTC. Translating gives CASSPEPSYEQYF.

This clone was counted a single time. This chain joins TRBV5-1 and TRBJ2-3, with D tentatively TRBD2 (6 bases). V lost 0 bases, J lost 9 bases, and 20 bases lay in between. CDR1 SGHRS and CDR2 YFSETQ come from the germline V gene. CDR3 length: 16 amino acids. The CDR3 spells CASSLAERRGGGTQYF. The DNA of the CDR3 is TGCGCCAGCAGCTTGGCTGAGAGGCGGGGAGGAGGCACGCAGTATTTT.

The V gene is TRBV24-1, the J gene TRBJ2-6; the D gene is possibly TRBD1 (5 bases). Germline V lookup: CDR1 KGHDR, CDR2 SFDVKD. The CDR3 contains 18 residues. Trimming removed 5 bases from V and 0 bases from J, with 16 bases in between. The chain's CDR3 is CATSGPKGIRSGANVLTF. As DNA, the CDR3 is TGTGCCACCAGTGGCCCAAAGGGGATTCGCTCTGGGGCCAACGTCCTGACTTTC.

This sequence joins TRBV6-4 and TRBJ2-1, with 9 bases that match TRBD2. The CDR3 loop spans 15 amino acids. Germline V gene data show CDR1 as MRHNA and CDR2 as SNTAGT. V shed 0 bases and J 7 bases; nucleotides not matched to a gene: 4. The CDR3 bases are TGTGCCAGCAGTGACTCCAGCGGGGGGCGGAATGAGCAGTTCTTC. Residues: CASSDSSGGRNEQFF.

The chain joins TRBV19 to TRBJ2-7, with a possible D match to TRBD2 (5 bases). The CDR3 spans 14 residues. Trimming shortened V by 6 bases and J by 2 bases, and 14 bases separated the two germline ends. CDR1 is LNHDA, CDR2 SQIVND, per germline (reference sequence). CDR3 coding DNA: TGTGCCAGTAGGGACTCTTCCGCCACCTACGAGCAGTACTTC. Its translation is CASRDSSATYEQYF.

The chain has TRBV4-1 and TRBJ2-7; tentatively, D is TRBD2 (6 bases). Germline V gene data show CDR1 as MGHRA and CDR2 as YSYEKL. There are 14 residues in the CDR3. V gave up 0 bases and J gave up 6 bases, with 12 bases separating them. CDR3 nucleotide sequence: TGCGCCAGCAGCCAAGATGGCCAGGGAGGCGAGCAGTACTTC. The encoded protein is CASSQDGQGGEQYF.

This chain links TRBV2 with TRBJ1-6; D uncertain. Trimming took off 8 bases at V and 6 bases at J, with 8 bases between the two ends. This CDR3 comprises 12 residues. Germline V gene data show CDR1 as SNHLY and CDR2 as FYNNEI. CDR3 in amino acids: CASSPGNSPLHF. For the CDR3, the DNA is TGTGCCAGCTCCCCCGGTAATTCACCCCTCCACTTT.

The CDR3 loop reads CASTLGQGTYEQYF. The CDR3 region has the DNA TGTGCCAGCACCTTAGGACAGGGGACCTACGAGCAGTACTTC. The chain uses TRBV28 and TRBJ2-7; 9 bases are a match to TRBD1. J lost 2 bases, V lost 7 bases, and 6 bases had no gene match. Germline CDR1 MDHEN, CDR2 SYDVKM. CDR3 length: 14 amino acids.

The chain uses TRBV3-1 (or the pseudogene TRBV3-2) and TRBJ2-3; D remains ambiguous. Germline V gives CDR1 LGHDT, CDR2 YNNKEL (reference sequence). CDR3 length: 11 amino acids. Trimming shortened V by 4 bases and J by 5 bases, and 4 bases separated the two germline ends. In DNA form, the CDR3 reads TGTGCCAGCAGCCGTGGAGATACGCAGTATTTT. It translates to CASSRGDTQYF.

This chain links TRBV6-5 with TRBJ2-7; no clear D gene. The V gene lost 6 bases and the J gene lost 2 bases, with 17 bases spanning the gap. The V gene's germline CDR1 is MNHEY and CDR2 SVGAGI. This CDR3 region has 15 residues. CDR3 DNA sequence: TGTGCCAGCAGCGTGGGTGGCGGATTCCCCTACGAGCAGTACTTC. It yields the protein CASSVGGGFPYEQYF.

Note on this clone: Other DNA sequences in the sample encode the same CDR3. V gene TRBV28 combines with J gene TRBJ1-1; no reliable D call. This CDR3 has 11 amino acids. The ends were cut back, 3 bases at V and 3 bases at J, with 2 bases in the middle. Germline-derived CDR1 and CDR2 are MDHEN and SYDVKM. The DNA of the CDR3 is TGTGCCAGCAGTTTTTACACTGAAGCTTTCTTT. Residues: CASSFYTEAFF.

This chain joins TRBV6-6 and TRBJ1-4, with a possible D match to TRBD1 (5 bases). Germline loops: CDR1 MNHNY, CDR2 SVGAGI (reference sequence). The CDR3 covers 14 residues. With 9 bases removed from V and 8 bases from J, the gap between germline ends came to 19 bases. CDR3 bases: TGTGCCAGTTGGGGGGAGGGAGGGAGCGAAAAACTGTTTTTT. It encodes CASWGEGGSEKLFF.

V usage is TRBV28 and J usage is TRBJ1-4; a possible D gene is TRBD1 (6 bases). The germline CDR1 and CDR2 sequences are MDHEN and SYDVKM. Between the trimmed V and J ends, which lost 3 bases and 6 bases, there was a span of 20 bases. The CDR3 sequence is 17 residues long. CDR3 bases: TGTGCCAGCAGTTTGGGGGCCGGGGGGTTAGGGTATGAAAAACTGTTTTTT. Residues: CASSLGAGGLGYEKLFF.